This T cell receptor beta chain was obtained from a study of breast tumors, draining lymph nodes, adjacent tissues. The lymph nodes were axillary draining lymph nodes from breast cancer patients. The CDR3 loop spans 15 amino acids. In germline, CDR1 is SNHLY, CDR2 FYNNEI. Trimming removed 6 bases from V and 5 bases from J; junction bases left unmatched: 10. TCRdb re-called the multiplex PCR reads through MiXCR, storing one row per CDR3 protein. The sample records about 180,000 distinct CDR3 sequences, about 34% being singletons. The TCR was taken from a female donor with breast cancer. Some clones in this sample may be carry-over from other donors' samples. The rearrangement joins TRBV2 to TRBJ2-5, with 9 bases aligning to TRBD2. Sequenced sample: axillary lymph node tissue. The CDR3 sequence: CASRPLAGRAETQYF. In DNA form, the CDR3 reads TGTGCCAGCAGGCCTCTAGCGGGGAGAGCGGAGACCCAGTACTTC.